These 4 T cell receptor beta chains originate from one sample sequenced in a study of cytomegalovirus exposure and HLA in healthy donors. Researchers ran the PCR with 60 Vbeta and 13 Jbeta primers. Profiled with immunoSEQ multiplex PCR; TCRdb holds only in-frame clones, not every one. The top ten clones hold around 6.7% of a sample with around 160,000 clones, almost 80% of them seen once. Material: PBMCs. These receptors were obtained from a woman between 35 and 50 years old in good health and CMV-seropositive.

The chain combines TRBV19 with TRBJ2-7; no reliable D call. With 3 bases removed from V and 0 bases from J, the gap between germline ends came to 15 bases. The CDR3 extends over 16 amino acids. The germline CDR1 and CDR2 sequences are LNHDA and SQIVND (reference sequence). This CDR3 is CASSILGPPSSYEQYF. For the CDR3, the DNA is TGTGCCAGTAGTATTCTCGGTCCACCAAGCTCCTACGAGCAGTACTTC.

The CDR3 DNA is TGTGCCAGCAGTTTCCCGACCCTCCAGGGCGAGCAGTACTTC. This translates into CASSFPTLQGEQYF. This chain joins TRBV27 and TRBJ2-5; tentatively, D is TRBD1 (5 bases). The end of the DNA is better explained by TRBJ2-7, so the J call may be wrong. CDR3 length equals 14 residues. Germline loops: CDR1 MNHEY, CDR2 SMNVEV (reference sequence).

This chain connects TRBV27 to TRBJ1-1; D is possibly TRBD1 (5 bases). V was pared by 7 bases and J by 4 bases, with 13 bases between. Germline CDR1 reads MNHEY; CDR2 reads SMNVEV (reference sequence). The CDR3 extends over 13 amino acids. CDR3 nucleotides: TGTGCCAGCATCCCGGGGCGGGGCACTGAAGCTTTCTTT. Translated: CASIPGRGTEAFF.

V usage is TRBV5-5 and J usage is TRBJ2-3, with 8 bases lining up with TRBD1. CDR1 and CDR2 (germline): SGHKS, YYEKEE (reference sequence). With V trimmed by 2 bases and J by 1 base, 9 bases remained unmatched. CDR3 length equals 17 residues. Here the CDR3 DNA reads TGTGCCAGCAGCTTATCCAGGACAGGGCTACGCACAGATACGCAGTATTTT. Translated, it gives CASSLSRTGLRTDTQYF.